This passage covers 5 T cell receptor beta chains from one sample sequenced in a study of control samples from healthy donors and cancer patients. The assay was immunoSEQ multiplex PCR, and TCRdb's table has in-frame clones only and misses some. The sample shows about 53,000 clones, roughly 87% of them seen only once. The specimen was PBMCs. The source of these receptors is a man aged 60 to 69 with head and neck cancer.

V usage is TRBV2 and J usage is TRBJ2-7, with D hard to call. V lost 6 bases, J lost 3 bases, and 3 bases lay in between. From germline, CDR1 is SNHLY and CDR2 FYNNEI. There are 10 residues in the CDR3. The CDR3 nucleotides read TGTGCCAGCAGGGACTACGAGCAGTACTTC. It is translated as CASRDYEQYF.

This clone appeared once. The rearrangement links TRBV2 to TRBJ1-1, with D perhaps TRBD1 (5 bases). Trimming took off 8 bases at V and 6 bases at J, with 19 bases between the two ends. This CDR3 spans 14 amino acids. Germline CDR1 reads SNHLY; CDR2 reads FYNNEI. CDR3 DNA sequence: TGTGCCAGCCGGAGGGGCCTCGAGATAGCTGAAGCTTTCTTT. Translated: CASRRGLEIAEAFF. The whole variable domain, filled in from reference TRBV2 and TRBJ1-1, reads EPEVTQTPSHQVTQMGQEVILRCVPISNHLYFYWYRQILGQKVEFLVSFYNNEISEKSEIFDDQFSVERPDGSNFTLKIRSTKLEDSAMYFCASRRGLEIAEAFFGQGTRLTVV.

The V call is TRBV6-6, the J call TRBJ2-2, with a possible D match to TRBD2 (5 bases). Trimming left V 6 bases short and J 3 bases short, with 14 bases between. The germline V gene has CDR1 MNHNY and CDR2 SVGAGI (reference sequence). CDR3 size: 15 residues. The CDR3 nucleotides are TGTGCCAGCAGCTTCGCAGAGGGCGACACCGGGGAGCTGTTTTTT. This encodes CASSFAEGDTGELFF.

This clone was observed once. V and J are TRBV24-1 and TRBJ2-1, with 7 bases aligning to TRBD1. Germline assignment: CDR1 KGHDR and CDR2 SFDVKD. V shed 4 bases, J shed 6 bases, and the junction held 11 bases outside the gene matches. The CDR3 runs 16 residues. The CDR3 region has the DNA TGTGCCACCAGTGACTTTTCCCCCTACAGGGGCAATGAGCAGTTCTTC. Translation gives CATSDFSPYRGNEQFF.

This clone was seen a few times. The chain carries TRBV24-1 and TRBJ2-5; 10 positions match TRBD1. The CDR3 contains 16 residues. Germline loops: CDR1 KGHDR, CDR2 SFDVKD. With 6 bases clipped from V and 5 bases from J, the junction kept 11 bases outside the gene matches. CDR3 residues: CATSPRGQGELETQYF. For the CDR3, the DNA is TGTGCCACCAGTCCCCGAGGACAGGGGGAATTGGAGACCCAGTACTTC.